The 10 T cell receptor beta chains in this list originate from one sample, sequenced in a study of blood T cell repertoires in COVID-19. The repertoire was sequenced with immunoSEQ multiplex PCR; TCRdb's copy has only in-frame clones and lacks some. Found here are a few hundred thousand clones, approximately 85% of them singletons; the top ten hold about 12%. The sequenced sample consisted of peripheral blood. These receptors all come from a man older than 75 with acute or convalescent COVID-19.

This clone was seen only a few times. The chain joins TRBV19 to TRBJ1-3; D call uncertain. Trimming removed 7 bases from V and 2 bases from J, with 9 bases in between. Per the germline V gene, CDR1 is LNHDA and CDR2 is SQIVND (reference sequence). This CDR3 is 13 amino acids long. CDR3 coding DNA: TGTGCCAGTAATCGGGGAACTGGAAACACCATATATTTT. This codes for CASNRGTGNTIYF.

The chain has TRBV6-5 and TRBJ2-3; 7 bases are a match to TRBD2. The CDR3 length is 15 residues. V lost 1 base to trimming and J lost 2 bases; unmatched junction nucleotides: 3. CDR1 is MNHEY and CDR2 is SVGAGI in the germline V gene. This CDR3 reads CASSYFGLDTDTQYF. In nucleotides, the CDR3 is TGTGCCAGCAGTTACTTCGGACTAGACACAGATACGCAGTATTTT.

The chain joins TRBV3-1 (or the pseudogene TRBV3-2) to TRBJ2-1; 9 bases line up with TRBD2. CDR3 size: 14 residues. Trimming took 2 bases from V and 12 from J; bases not matched to a gene: 8. CDR1 is LGHDT, CDR2 YNNKEL, per germline (reference sequence). CDR3 nucleotides: TGTGCCAGCAGCCAACGGACTAGCGAGCTCCGGCAGTTCTTC. It codes for CASSQRTSELRQFF.

This chain links TRBV5-1 with TRBJ2-1; 7 bases align to TRBD2. CDR1 SGHRS and CDR2 YFSETQ come from the germline V gene. The CDR3 loop spans 15 amino acids. V gave up 4 bases and J gave up 6 bases; unmatched junction bases: 10. CDR3 nucleotide sequence: TGCGCCAGCAGCCCCTCTAGAATAGCGGGCAATGAGCAGTTCTTC. It encodes CASSPSRIAGNEQFF.

This chain links TRBV18 with TRBJ2-5; possibly TRBD1 for D (6 bases). CDR3 length equals 15 residues. The germline gives CDR1 KGHSH, CDR2 LQKENI. Trimming cost V 3 bases and J 5 bases, with 16 bases left between them. The CDR3 protein is CASSPLTDSPETQYF. DNA for the CDR3: TGTGCCAGCTCACCTCTCACGGACAGTCCGGAGACCCAGTACTTC.

CDR3 protein: CSASSLSSYNSPLHF. The CDR3 DNA follows: TGCAGTGCTAGTAGTCTGAGCTCCTATAATTCACCCCTCCACTTT. The V and J genes are TRBV20-1 and TRBJ1-6; D unresolved. The CDR3 has 15 residues. Germline CDR1 is DFQATT and CDR2 is SNEGSKA (reference sequence). V lost 3 bases and J 0 bases, leaving 9 bases between the germline ends.

The chain uses TRBV7-6 and TRBJ2-7; TRBD2 agrees at 11 bases. The CDR3 spans 16 residues. Trimming removed 1 base from V and 0 bases from J; junction bases left unmatched: 2. Germline CDR1 is SGHVS and CDR2 is FNYEAQ. The CDR3 nucleotides are TGTGCCAGCAGCTTAGGACTAGCGGGACGCTCCTACGAGCAGTACTTC. This sequence encodes CASSLGLAGRSYEQYF.

Concerning this clone itself: The junction departs from germline at one end; a sequencing error may be responsible. The J gene is TRBJ1-3, the V gene TRBV28; D uncertain. The germline CDR1 and CDR2 sequences are MDHEN and SYDVKM. The CDR3 covers 15 residues. CDR3 sequence (DNA): TGTGCCAACAGTCCCCCTGGGCGTTCTGGAAACACCATATATTTT. Protein product: CANSPPGRSGNTIYF.

J is TRBJ2-6 and V is TRBV5-1, with D perhaps TRBD2 (5 bases). Germline V gene sequence: CDR1 SGHRS, CDR2 YFSETQ. This CDR3 comprises 15 residues. The V and J ends lost 4 bases and 0 bases respectively, with 8 bases between them. The CDR3 nucleotides read TGCGCCAGCAGCGGACTGTCCTCTGGGGCCAACGTCCTGACTTTC. The encoded protein is CASSGLSSGANVLTF.

This clone has only one observation. V gene TRBV6-5 combines with J gene TRBJ2-1; 8 nucleotides agree with TRBD1. V lost 8 bases to trimming and J lost 4 bases; unmatched junction nucleotides: 1. Germline loops: CDR1 MNHEY, CDR2 SVGAGI. There are 12 residues in the CDR3. In nucleotides, the CDR3 is TGTGCCAGCGGACAGGGATACAATGAGCAGTTCTTC. Translating it yields CASGQGYNEQFF.